These T cell receptor beta chains were read from a single sample in a study of blood T cell repertoires in COVID-19. Method: immunoSEQ multiplex PCR; TCRdb's copy keeps in-frame clones and lacks some. Among under 300,000 clones listed, about nine tenths were seen once. Sequenced: PBMCs or T cells enriched from blood (not recorded which). The origin of the receptors is a woman under 40 with acute COVID-19. The CDR3 runs from the conserved cysteine through the conserved F or W. A D gene is named only where the DNA matches it firmly. The size of a clone is reported for some rows only, either as once, few or many, or as a class for expanded clones.

NA	NA	TRBV6-5	TRBJ2-1	CASSYRDSTSDNEQFF	TGTGCCAGCAGTTACCGGGACTCAACCTCGGACAATGAGCAGTTCTTC
NA	TRBD1	TRBV7-3	TRBJ1-6	CASSLQGVGSPLHF	TGTGCCAGCAGCCTACAGGGGGTAGGTTCACCCCTCCACTTT
few	NA	TRBV4-3	TRBJ2-5	CASSQEIAVETQYF	TGCGCCAGCAGCCAAGAGATAGCGGTCGAGACCCAGTACTTC
few	TRBD1	TRBV19	TRBJ2-3	CASSILDRGRTDTQYF	TGTGCCAGTAGTATTCTAGACAGGGGCCGAACAGATACGCAGTATTTT
NA	NA	TRBV3-1/TRBV3-2	TRBJ2-7	CASSPGSIIDEQYF	TGTGCCAGCAGTCCGGGGTCTATTATAGACGAGCAGTACTTC
NA	NA	TRBV6-5	TRBJ1-1	CASRPGRPEAFF	TGTGCCAGCAGACCCGGGAGACCTGAAGCTTTCTTT
NA	NA	TRBV4-1	TRBJ2-1	CASSQGAWNEQFF	TGCGCCAGCAGCCAGGGGGCTTGGAATGAGCAGTTCTTC
NA	TRBD2	TRBV7-2	TRBJ2-1	CASSATGGGRAYNEQFF	TGTGCCAGCAGCGCGACCGGTGGCGGGAGGGCCTACAATGAGCAGTTCTTC
NA	NA	TRBV6-6	TRBJ1-5	CASSYLGGPNQPQHF	TGTGCCAGCAGTTACTTGGGGGGGCCAAATCAGCCCCAGCATTTT
NA	TRBD1	TRBV30	TRBJ1-1	CAWSVQQGVNTEAFF	TGTGCCTGGAGTGTACAGCAGGGGGTCAACACTGAAGCTTTCTTT
NA	NA	TRBV30	TRBJ1-5	CAWRAPGYQPQHF	TGTGCCTGGAGGGCGCCAGGGTATCAGCCCCAGCATTTT
NA	TRBD2	TRBV19	TRBJ2-1	CASSPTSGGYNEQFF	TGTGCCAGTAGTCCTACTAGCGGGGGGTACAATGAGCAGTTCTTC
NA	NA	TRBV18	TRBJ1-1	CASSPQGKQGAEAFF	TGTGCCAGCTCACCACAGGGGAAGCAAGGCGCTGAAGCTTTCTTT
NA	NA	TRBV3-1/TRBV3-2	TRBJ2-7	CASSQAVPIQSSYEQYF	TGTGCCAGCAGCCAGGCAGTACCAATCCAGTCCTCCTACGAGCAGTACTTC
NA	NA	TRBV15	TRBJ1-1	CATSAPGKGNTEAFF	TGTGCCACCAGCGCCCCCGGGAAAGGAAACACTGAAGCTTTCTTT
NA	TRBD1	TRBV5-5	TRBJ2-2	CASREQGAAGELFF	TGTGCCAGCAGGGAACAGGGGGCCGCCGGGGAGCTGTTTTTT
NA	TRBD1	TRBV12-3/TRBV12-4	TRBJ1-2	CASTPGQGNGYTF	TGTGCCAGCACCCCGGGACAGGGGAATGGCTACACCTTC
NA	TRBD1	TRBV29-1	TRBJ2-3	CSVEVARQGVRTDTQYF	TGCAGCGTTGAAGTGGCCCGACAGGGCGTCCGCACAGATACGCAGTATTTT
NA	NA	TRBV7-2	TRBJ1-4	CASSLGGRGATNEKLFF	TGTGCCAGCAGCTTAGGGGGGAGGGGAGCAACTAATGAAAAACTGTTTTTT
NA	NA	TRBV19	TRBJ2-5	CASSIDGWAKSETQYF	TGTGCCAGTAGTATAGATGGGTGGGCAAAGTCGGAGACCCAGTACTTC
NA	NA	TRBV6-2/TRBV6-3	TRBJ2-2	CASSYSDTRLTGELFF	TGTGCCAGCAGTTACTCGGACACGAGGCTCACCGGGGAGCTGTTTTTT
NA	NA	TRBV3-1/TRBV3-2	TRBJ2-2	CASSQAADTGELFF	TGTGCCAGCAGCCAAGCGGCGGACACCGGGGAGCTGTTTTTT
NA	TRBD1	TRBV7-3	TRBJ1-1	CASSSGQDLTKAFF	TGTGCCAGCAGCTCGGGACAGGACTTAACTAAAGCTTTCTTT
NA	NA	TRBV9	TRBJ1-1	CASSVRQANTEAFF	TGTGCCAGCAGCGTAAGACAGGCGAACACTGAAGCTTTCTTT
NA	TRBD1	TRBV7-9	TRBJ2-2	CASSIPGQVVELFF	TGTGCCAGCAGCATACCGGGACAGGTGGTGGAGCTGTTTTTT
once	NA	TRBV10-3	TRBJ1-5	CAISESLGRGSNQPQHF	TGTGCCATCAGTGAGTCTCTGGGGCGCGGAAGCAATCAGCCCCAGCATTTT
NA	NA	TRBV3-1/TRBV3-2	TRBJ1-1	CASSQDRGWNTEAFF	TGTGCCAGCAGCCAAGATCGCGGGTGGAACACTGAAGCTTTCTTT
once	NA	TRBV7-3	TRBJ1-3	CASSTTGSGNTIYF	TGTGCCAGCAGCACGACAGGCTCTGGAAACACCATATATTTT
once	NA	TRBV6-5	TRBJ2-1	CASSQFRQGINEQFF	TGTGCCAGCAGCCAATTTCGTCAGGGGATCAATGAGCAGTTCTTC
NA	NA	TRBV7-2	TRBJ1-2	CASRPDSYGYTF	TGTGCCAGCAGGCCCGACAGTTATGGCTACACCTTC
NA	TRBD1	TRBV24-1	TRBJ2-3	CATSEPTGGERDTQYF	TGTGCCACCAGTGAGCCGACAGGGGGCGAGAGAGATACGCAGTATTTT
NA	NA	TRBV4-2	TRBJ1-2	CASSQVSGVTYGYTF	TGTGCCAGCAGCCAAGTATCAGGGGTGACCTATGGCTACACCTTC
NA	NA	TRBV19	TRBJ2-5	CASSIGGAGEMQETQYF	TGTGCCAGTAGTATAGGTGGGGCAGGAGAAATGCAAGAGACCCAGTACTTC
NA	TRBD2	TRBV2	TRBJ2-7	CASRGLAGGSYEQYF	TGTGCCAGCAGGGGACTAGCGGGAGGATCCTACGAGCAGTACTTC
NA	NA	TRBV7-9	TRBJ2-2	CASSFLERSAGELFF	TGTGCCAGCAGCTTTCTTGAACGGAGTGCCGGGGAGCTGTTTTTT
few	NA	TRBV2	TRBJ2-7	CASSDHYEQYF	TGTGCCAGCAGTGACCACTACGAGCAGTACTTC
NA	NA	TRBV1	TRBJ1-2	CTSSQRSGANYGYTF	TGCACCAGCAGCCAAAGAAGTGGAGCTAACTATGGCTACACCTTC
NA	TRBD1	TRBV18	TRBJ1-6	CASSPRDSSNSPLHF	TGTGCCAGCTCACCGAGGGACAGCTCCAATTCACCCCTCCACTTT
NA	TRBD2	TRBV5-1	TRBJ2-3	CASSLAQRGSTDTQYF	TGCGCCAGCAGCTTGGCGCAGCGGGGGAGCACAGATACGCAGTATTTT
NA	TRBD1	TRBV29-1	TRBJ2-1	CSVEVLGGTGASNEQFF	TGCAGCGTTGAAGTCTTGGGTGGGACAGGAGCTTCGAATGAGCAGTTCTTC
once	TRBD2	TRBV4-2	TRBJ2-7	CASSQEGAGGPYEQYF	TGTGCCAGCAGCCAAGAGGGGGCGGGAGGGCCCTACGAGCAGTACTTC
NA	TRBD2	TRBV6-2/TRBV6-3	TRBJ2-5	CASSFGLAVETQYF	TGTGCCAGCAGCTTCGGACTAGCAGTCGAGACCCAGTACTTC
NA	NA	TRBV3-1/TRBV3-2	TRBJ2-1	CASSQGLTGNEQFF	TGTGCCAGCAGCCAAGGCTTGACAGGCAATGAGCAGTTCTTC
NA	NA	TRBV12-3/TRBV12-4	TRBJ1-4	CASSRGQYEKLFF	TGTGCCAGCAGTAGAGGACAGTATGAAAAACTGTTTTTT
once	NA	TRBV19	TRBJ2-3	CASSIASGTDTQYF	TGTGCCAGTAGTATAGCTAGCGGCACAGATACGCAGTATTTT
NA	TRBD1	TRBV19	TRBJ2-3	CASSINGDLQGADTQYF	TGTGCCAGTAGTATAAATGGGGATCTACAGGGGGCGGATACGCAGTATTTT
few	TRBD1	TRBV7-6	TRBJ1-3	CASSLVAPTGAGNTIYF	TGTGCCAGCAGCTTAGTGGCCCCGACAGGGGCTGGAAACACCATATATTTT
NA	TRBD1	TRBV10-3	TRBJ2-7	CAINQQGPPSEQYF	TGTGCCATCAACCAACAGGGGCCCCCCTCCGAGCAGTACTTC
NA	TRBD1	TRBV2	TRBJ2-5	CASSGTGEEETQYF	TGTGCCAGCAGCGGGACAGGGGAGGAGGAGACCCAGTACTTC
NA	NA	TRBV3-1/TRBV3-2	TRBJ2-3	CASSPNLEGIAAGTDTQYF	TGTGCCAGCAGCCCGAATCTTGAGGGAATAGCGGCCGGCACAGATACGCAGTATTTT
few	NA	TRBV7-3	TRBJ2-2	CASSPGQNTGELFF	TGTGCCAGCAGCCCGGGACAGAACACCGGGGAGCTGTTTTTT
NA	TRBD1	TRBV19	TRBJ1-1	CASSMRGRTEAFF	TGTGCCAGTAGTATGAGGGGGCGGACTGAAGCTTTCTTT
NA	TRBD2	TRBV9	TRBJ2-1	CASSPLAGGVPYNEQFF	TGTGCCAGCAGCCCGCTAGCGGGAGGGGTCCCCTACAATGAGCAGTTCTTC
NA	NA	TRBV7-9	TRBJ2-2	CASSPDTGELFF	TGTGCCAGCAGCCCCGACACCGGGGAGCTGTTTTTT